This TCR beta chain was captured in a study of response to subunit inactivated influenza vaccine. This clonotype was found a few times. Its antigen is unknown. Study results and limitations: Few new T cells, the authors suggested, are recruited by each seasonal influenza vaccination.

MiXCR was run by TCRdb on the RT-PCR reads, yielding one entry per CDR3 protein. Of about 480,000 distinct CDR3 sequences detected, 10% to 15% appear once; the ten largest clones hold approximately 14%. The input for sequencing was PBMCs from blood, taken more than 35 days after vaccination. This clonotype was obtained from a man aged 45-60 years who received an inactivated influenza vaccine.

CDR3 in DNA: TGTGCCAGCAGTTTATCGTGGACAGGGGGCAGGACAGATACGCAGTATTTT. Translated: CASSLSWTGGRTDTQYF. The chain links TRBV12-3 or TRBV12-4 to TRBJ2-3; 11 positions agree with TRBD1. This CDR3 is 17 amino acids long. The V and J ends lost 2 bases and 3 bases, in that order; junction bases with no gene match: 7.